Below, 25 T cell receptor beta chains from the same sample are listed, as sequenced in a study of blood T cell repertoires in COVID-19 (dated by TCRdb to between 2020 and 2021). The method behind the library was the immunoSEQ multiplex PCR assay. TCRdb took this table from immuneACCESS and kept in-frame rearrangements with V and J called. Such tables lack part of the clones; where checked against another copy, unresolved V genes explain under half of the gap, and the rest is unexplained. The sample records over 55,000 clones, about 88% of which are singletons. The leading ten clones occupy roughly 6.7% of the sample. The sample was peripheral blood. Source of these receptors: a human donor with active COVID-19. The donor label of this sample is uncertain.

This clone showed up just once. The rearrangement uses TRBV18 and TRBJ1-1; D unclear. V was pared by 3 bases and J by 4 bases, with 12 bases between. The CDR3 consists of 14 residues. Germline CDR1 and CDR2: KGHSH and LQKENI. CDR3 sequence (DNA): TGTGCCAGCTCACCTAAAGCCGGTAGCACTGAAGCTTTCTTT. Amino acid sequence: CASSPKAGSTEAFF.

This clone has just a few counts. The chain uses TRBV7-6 and TRBJ1-5; 7 bases map to TRBD1. V lost 5 bases, J lost 6 bases, and 10 bases stayed unmatched. The CDR3 contains 15 residues. Germline V gene data show CDR1 as SGHVS and CDR2 as FNYEAQ. The CDR3 DNA follows: TGTGCCAGCAGCCCAGGGGGGCAGGGGATTCAGCCCCAGCATTTT. Protein: CASSPGGQGIQPQHF.

This rearrangement joins TRBV27 to TRBJ1-2; 9 bases match TRBD1. Germline CDR1 MNHEY, CDR2 SMNVEV (reference sequence). V dropped 3 bases and J dropped 4; count of bases not matched to a gene: 12. CDR3 length equals 17 residues. CDR3 amino acids: CASSLQKLGTGPYGYTF. Here the CDR3 DNA reads TGTGCCAGCAGTTTGCAGAAATTAGGGACAGGGCCCTATGGCTACACCTTC.

This chain links TRBV15 with TRBJ2-7, with a tentative D call TRBD1 (5 bases). The germline CDR1 and CDR2 sequences are LNHNV and YYDKDF (reference sequence). This CDR3 has 14 amino acids. Trimming took 0 bases from V and 0 from J, leaving 6 bases between them. The CDR3 loop reads CATSRETVSYEQYF. The CDR3 coding sequence is TGTGCCACCAGCAGAGAGACAGTCTCCTACGAGCAGTACTTC.

The rearrangement joins TRBV7-6 to TRBJ2-5; 7 bases line up with TRBD2. The V and J ends lost 5 bases and 5 bases, in that order; junction bases with no gene match: 11. Germline V gene data show CDR1 as SGHVS and CDR2 as FNYEAQ. The CDR3 covers 15 residues. The CDR3 is CASSPVGGVAETQYF. The CDR3 DNA reads TGTGCCAGCAGCCCAGTGGGAGGGGTAGCGGAGACCCAGTACTTC. Looking up the rest from reference TRBV7-6 and TRBJ2-5 gives the full variable domain: GAGVSQSPRYKVTKRGQDVALRCDPISGHVSLYWYRQALGQGPEFLTYFNYEAQQDKSGLPNDRFSAERPEGSISTLTIQRTEQRDSAMYRCASSPVGGVAETQYFGPGTRLLVL.

The chain uses TRBV3-1 (or the pseudogene TRBV3-2) and TRBJ1-6; tentative D call: TRBD1 (6 bases). This CDR3 region has 16 residues. The ends were cut back, 4 bases at V and 6 bases at J, with 16 bases in the middle. Germline values: CDR1 LGHDT, CDR2 YNNKEL (reference sequence). The CDR3 loop is CASSPHQGRFNSPLHF. CDR3 coding DNA: TGTGCCAGCAGCCCTCACCAGGGGCGGTTTAATTCACCCCTCCACTTT.

The chain employs TRBV19 and TRBJ2-1, with D possibly being TRBD1 (6 bases). Looked up from germline, CDR1 is LNHDA and CDR2 is SQIVND (reference sequence). Trimming took off 7 bases at V and 5 bases at J, with 21 bases between the two ends. This CDR3 contains 16 residues. The CDR3 here is CASTSGWGPSNNEQFF. The CDR3 nucleotides read TGTGCCAGTACCTCAGGGTGGGGGCCCAGTAACAATGAGCAGTTCTTC.

This rearrangement joins TRBV28 to TRBJ2-5; TRBD2 agrees at 8 bases. V shed 5 bases, J shed 5 bases, and the junction held 4 bases outside the gene matches. Germline V lookup: CDR1 MDHEN, CDR2 SYDVKM. The CDR3 loop spans 13 amino acids. The CDR3 reads CASSEAGVETQYF. In DNA, the CDR3 is TGTGCCAGCAGTGAAGCGGGAGTGGAGACCCAGTACTTC.

V gene TRBV28 combines with J gene TRBJ2-3; TRBD2 matches 7 bases. J was trimmed by 1 base and V by 7 bases; bases with no gene match: 8. Per germline, CDR1 MDHEN and CDR2 SYDVKM. This CDR3 comprises 15 residues. CDR3 bases: TGTGCCAGCACCCTGACTAGCTTCGGCACAGATACGCAGTATTTT. Protein: CASTLTSFGTDTQYF.

The chain recombines TRBV15 with TRBJ1-1; 7 positions agree with TRBD1. V gave up 2 bases and J gave up 2 bases; unmatched junction bases: 8. This CDR3 comprises 16 residues. Germline assignment: CDR1 LNHNV and CDR2 YYDKDF (reference sequence). The CDR3 loop reads CATSRTTGTANTEAFF. The CDR3 region has the DNA TGTGCCACCAGCAGAACGACCGGGACAGCTAACACTGAAGCTTTCTTT.

This clone was counted a single time. The rearrangement links TRBV2 to TRBJ2-2; TRBD1 aligns across 8 bases. Germline V gives CDR1 SNHLY, CDR2 FYNNEI. The CDR3 runs 17 residues. V was clipped by 0 bases and J by 3 bases; unmatched bases: 6. The CDR3: CASSEAGTGHYTGELFF. The CDR3 nucleotides read TGTGCCAGCAGTGAAGCGGGGACAGGTCATTACACCGGGGAGCTGTTTTTT.

The chain couples TRBV4-2 to TRBJ2-5; the match to TRBD2 covers 7 bases. This CDR3 has 17 residues. The V gene's germline CDR1 is LGHNA and CDR2 YNFKEQ. V lost 0 bases to trimming and J lost 4 bases; unmatched junction nucleotides: 11. CDR3 nucleotides: TGTGCCAGCAGCCAAGATGGAGCCGGCGGGAGAGGAGAGACCCAGTACTTC. It codes for CASSQDGAGGRGETQYF.

This clone was recorded once. The rearrangement uses TRBV19 and TRBJ2-2; D gene unclear. The germline V and J ends were trimmed by 0 bases and 4 bases, with 6 bases remaining between them. Germline values: CDR1 LNHDA, CDR2 SQIVND (reference sequence). The CDR3 spans 14 residues. The CDR3 DNA is TGTGCCAGTAGTATAGAGTCAGGCACCGGGGAGCTGTTTTTT. Translation gives CASSIESGTGELFF.

About this clone: The same CDR3 also results from other DNA sequences found in this sample. The genes are TRBV25-1 and TRBJ1-2, with D unclear. Trimming took 8 bases from V and 5 from J, leaving 12 bases between them. This CDR3 is 12 amino acids long. CDR1 is MGHDK, CDR2 SYGVNS, per germline. DNA of the CDR3: TGTGCCAGCTCCGACGGGAGGTATGGCTACACCTTC. Protein product: CASSDGRYGYTF.

The chain links TRBV11-3 to TRBJ2-3; D remains unclear. The ends were cut back, 1 base at V and 2 bases at J, with 4 bases in the middle. Per germline, CDR1 SGHNT and CDR2 YENEEA. The CDR3 covers 13 residues. This CDR3 reads CASSLVNTDTQYF. The CDR3, as DNA: TGTGCCAGCAGCTTAGTCAACACAGATACGCAGTATTTT. The full variable domain, its missing parts supplied by reference TRBV11-3 and TRBJ2-3, is EAGVVQSPRYKIIEKKQPVAFWCNPISGHNTLYWYLQNLGQGPELLIRYENEEAVDDSQLPKDRFSAERLKGVDSTLKIQPAELGDSAVYLCASSLVNTDTQYFGPGTRLTVL.

This chain joins TRBV14 and TRBJ2-3; TRBD2 agrees at 8 bases. With 6 bases clipped from V and 0 bases from J, the junction kept 5 bases outside the gene matches. The CDR3 totals 15 residues. The germline gives CDR1 SGHDN, CDR2 FVKESK. The chain's CDR3 is CASRSGLASTDTQYF. The DNA for the CDR3 is TGTGCCAGCAGAAGCGGACTAGCTAGCACAGATACGCAGTATTTT.

This chain links TRBV28 with TRBJ2-1; D is undetermined. The germline gives CDR1 MDHEN, CDR2 SYDVKM. Trimming shortened V by 4 bases and J by 11 bases, and 9 bases separated the two germline ends. CDR3 size: 11 residues. The CDR3: CASSSTYKQFF. The CDR3 DNA reads TGTGCCAGCAGTTCCACCTATAAGCAGTTCTTC. The variable domain in full, with the rest retrieved from reference TRBV28 and TRBJ2-1, is DVKVTQSSRYLVKRTGEKVFLECVQDMDHENMFWYRQDPGLGLRLIYFSYDVKMKEKGDIPEGYSVSREKKERFSLILESASTNQTSMYLCASSSTYKQFFGPGTRLTVL.

The genes are TRBV5-1 and TRBJ2-5, with TRBD2 identical over 10 bases. J gave up 3 bases and V 7 bases, and 18 bases lay outside the gene matches. This CDR3 has 18 residues. In germline, CDR1 is SGHRS, CDR2 YFSETQ. The CDR3 here is CASAGDYLALAGKETQYF. The DNA of the CDR3 is TGCGCCAGCGCGGGGGACTACCTAGCACTAGCGGGGAAAGAGACCCAGTACTTC.

This rearrangement joins TRBV5-3 to TRBJ2-1, with 11 bases lining up with TRBD2. TRBV5-3 is assigned to the ORF class and has an uncertain function. CDR3 size: 18 residues. The V gene end was trimmed by 1 base and the J gene end by 2 bases; junction bases not matched to a gene: 8. CDR3 protein: CARSLPSGGPFPYNEQFF. The DNA for the CDR3 is TGTGCCAGAAGCTTGCCTAGCGGGGGGCCGTTTCCCTACAATGAGCAGTTCTTC.

This clone is a singleton in its sample. V gene TRBV5-1 combines with J gene TRBJ2-6; D remains ambiguous. The V gene lost 0 bases and the J gene lost 1 base, with 5 bases spanning the gap. The CDR3 extends over 15 amino acids. The germline gives CDR1 SGHRS, CDR2 YFSETQ. The CDR3 bases are TGCGCCAGCAGCTTGGACAGTTCTGGGGCCAACGTCCTGACTTTC. This codes for CASSLDSSGANVLTF.

J is TRBJ2-2 and V is TRBV7-9, with 8 bases matching TRBD1. CDR3 size: 15 residues. After removal of 5 bases from V and 5 bases from J, the junction contained 7 bases not matched to a gene. Germline V CDR1 and CDR2: SEHNR, FQNEAQ (reference sequence). The CDR3 DNA follows: TGTGCCAGCAGCCAGGACAGGGCCAGGACCGGGGAGCTGTTTTTT. Its translation: CASSQDRARTGELFF.

In nucleotides, the CDR3 is TGTGCCAGCAGCTTAGAGGGAGGGAGAGTCAATCAGCCCCAGCATTTT. It is translated as CASSLEGGRVNQPQHF. The J gene is TRBJ1-5, the V gene TRBV7-9; D gene uncertain. Germline CDR1 and CDR2: SEHNR and FQNEAQ (reference sequence). CDR3 length equals 16 residues. Trimming stripped 1 base from V and 3 bases from J, with 13 bases between.

The J gene is TRBJ1-1, the V gene TRBV4-2; the D is unclear. With 4 bases removed from V and 8 bases from J, the gap between germline ends came to 14 bases. The CDR3 has 13 amino acids. CDR1 is LGHNA, CDR2 YNFKEQ, per germline. CDR3 amino acids: CASSPSRLLEAFF. The CDR3 DNA reads TGTGCCAGCAGCCCATCCCGACTGTTGGAAGCTTTCTTT.

With regard to this clone: The sample holds other DNA sequences that translate to the same CDR3. The J gene is TRBJ1-2, the V gene TRBV30; D call uncertain. The CDR3 has 11 amino acids. Germline-derived CDR1 and CDR2 are GTSNPN and SVGIG (reference sequence). The V gene lost 2 bases and the J gene lost 7 bases, with 8 bases spanning the gap. CDR3 in amino acids: CAWSWEGGYTF. The CDR3, as DNA: TGTGCCTGGAGTTGGGAGGGTGGCTACACCTTC.

The gene calls are TRBV5-1 and TRBJ1-6; D may be TRBD1 (5 bases). The V and J ends lost 0 bases and 7 bases respectively, with 11 bases between them. Germline V gives CDR1 SGHRS, CDR2 YFSETQ. The CDR3 contains 15 residues. The CDR3 loop reads CASSLATQANSPLHF. The CDR3 DNA sequence: TGCGCCAGCAGCTTGGCCACACAGGCAAATTCACCCCTCCACTTT.